This TCR beta chain was retrieved from a study of Graves' ophthalmopathy and Graves' hyperthyroidism. The starting material, more than 8 ml of fresh peripheral blood, provided the PBMCs. Transcripts of RNA were the source for amplifying TCR beta CDR3 regions. Scientists carried out first-round RT-PCR using HTBI primers and then a second-round multiplex PCR. TCRdb used MiXCR to reprocess the multiplex PCR reads, holding one entry per CDR3 protein. The table has fewer than 400,000 distinct CDR3 sequences, 15% to 20% seen once. V lost 6 bases and J lost 3; bases outside the gene matches: 4. The CDR3 sequence is 12 residues long. Germline loops: CDR1 GTSNPN, CDR2 SVGIG (reference sequence). This clonotype has at least ten counts.

Input material: peripheral blood. The chain couples TRBV30 to TRBJ1-1; 7 bases fit TRBD1. The sequence came from a woman aged 18-29 years with Graves' ophthalmopathy. The CDR3, as DNA: TGTGCCTGTAGACAGGGATACACTGAAGCTTTCTTT. Protein sequence: CACRQGYTEAFF.